This T cell receptor (beta chain) was found in a study of T cells in localized non-small cell lung cancer. Regarding the study as a whole: Greater blood T cell density accompanied longer overall survival. One tumor region alone was sequenced, and heterogeneity therefore remains possible.

Assay: immunoSEQ multiplex PCR; the TCRdb copy retains only in-frame clones and omits some. Here the sample spans more than 11,000 clones, about nine tenths being singletons. Germline CDR1 is SGHNT and CDR2 is YYREEE (reference sequence). This CDR3 has 16 amino acids. The trim removed 1 base at V and 6 bases at J, leaving 5 bases unmatched. Turning to this clone: Its antigen is unknown.

The source was peripheral blood mononuclear cells, collected before any cancer treatment. The V gene is TRBV5-4, the J gene TRBJ2-3, with 13 bases that match TRBD2. The sequence derives from a man between 40 and 70 years old with stage III lung adenocarcinoma. The CDR3 nucleotides read TGTGCCAGCAGCTTGTGGACTAGCGGGAGCGGGGATACGCAGTATTTT. Translated: CASSLWTSGSGDTQYF.